One and the same sample provided the 20 T cell receptor beta chains below, sequenced in a study of regulatory T cells in long-lasting Graves disease. As for time point: newly diagnosed GD, antithyroid drugs for less than 3 months. RNA extracted from PBMCs served as the sequencing template. Both iRepertoire HTBI primers and Arm-PCR of CDR3 regions were used to build the TCR beta libraries. TCRdb re-derived calls from the multiplex PCR reads in MiXCR, one entry per CDR3 protein. The table includes about 540,000 distinct CDR3 sequences, approximately 12% detected once. These records were also assigned to another study, of T cells in Graves' hyperthyroidism and ophthalmopathy.

The source material was peripheral blood mononuclear cells (PBMCs), sampled at new diagnosis, from a patient treated with antithyroid drugs. Receptors were obtained from a man aged 25 to 40 with Graves disease.

This clonotype has a count of ten or more. This chain links TRBV20-1 with TRBJ2-7; D unclear. CDR1 and CDR2 from the germline V gene are DFQATT and SNEGSKA (reference sequence). The CDR3 is made up of 16 amino acids. Trimming removed 0 bases from V and 0 bases from J, with 15 bases in between. The CDR3 loop is CSARDRNGLRSYEQYF. For the CDR3, the DNA is TGCAGTGCTAGAGATCGTAATGGCCTACGCTCCTACGAGCAGTACTTC.

The chain has TRBV30 and TRBJ2-3, with 12 nucleotides matching TRBD2. CDR1 and CDR2 from the germline V gene are GTSNPN and SVGIG (reference sequence). V shed 2 bases and J 6 bases; nucleotides not matched to a gene: 9. CDR3 length: 16 amino acids. This CDR3 is CAWSPPGLAGFDTQYF. CDR3 bases: TGTGCCTGGAGTCCACCGGGACTAGCGGGCTTTGATACGCAGTATTTT.

This chain's CDR3 is CSVEWDRVNNEQFF. As DNA, the CDR3 is TGCAGCGTTGAATGGGACAGGGTTAACAATGAGCAGTTCTTC. The chain carries TRBV29-1 and TRBJ2-1, with TRBD1 matching over 9 bases. Germline CDR1 SQVTM, CDR2 ANQGSEA. V shed 2 bases and J 5 bases; nucleotides not matched to a gene: 4. The CDR3 length is 14 residues.

J is TRBJ2-1 and V is TRBV10-1; D is ambiguous. The CDR3 totals 14 residues. Trimming shortened V by 0 bases and J by 3 bases, and 6 bases separated the two germline ends. Germline values: CDR1 WNHNN, CDR2 SYGVQD (reference sequence). The DNA of the CDR3 is TGCGCCAGCAGTGAGTCAGCTAACTACAATGAGCAGTTCTTC. Translating gives CASSESANYNEQFF.

This clonotype was counted many times. The genes are TRBV2 and TRBJ2-7, with 9 positions matching TRBD1. Trimming removed 7 bases from V and 5 bases from J; junction bases left unmatched: 12. From germline, CDR1 is SNHLY and CDR2 FYNNEI. There are 15 residues in the CDR3. The CDR3 is CASTDRDRVPDEQYF. The CDR3 DNA follows: TGTGCCAGCACCGACCGGGACAGGGTTCCTGACGAGCAGTACTTC.

Ten or more counts support this clonotype. The rearrangement links TRBV11-2 to TRBJ1-5, with no clear D. CDR1 SGHAT and CDR2 FQNNGV come from the germline V gene. The V end lost 8 bases, the J end lost 1 base, and 9 bases lay between the germline ends. The CDR3 runs 13 residues. The CDR3 protein is CASGLSSNQPQHF. The DNA of the CDR3 is TGTGCCAGCGGCCTTAGCAGCAATCAGCCCCAGCATTTT.

This clonotype was counted ten times or more. This chain uses TRBV5-1 with TRBJ2-1; TRBD2 is a possible D gene (6 bases). The CDR3 contains 13 residues. V was clipped by 6 bases and J by 5 bases, with 12 bases between them. Germline assignment: CDR1 SGHRS and CDR2 YFSETQ. CDR3 loop: CASTLGRHNEQFF. CDR3 DNA: TGCGCCAGCACCCTTGGGAGGCACAATGAGCAGTTCTTC.

This clonotype has a count of ten or more. DNA for the CDR3: TGTGCCAGCAGTGAAGAGGGACTAGCGGGGATCAATGAGCAGTTCTTC. Translation gives CASSEEGLAGINEQFF. The chain links TRBV6-2 or TRBV6-3 to TRBJ2-1, with 13 nucleotides matching TRBD2. The germline V gene has CDR1 MNHEY and CDR2 SVGEGT. CDR3 length: 16 amino acids. V shed 5 bases and J 6 bases; nucleotides not matched to a gene: 7.

This clonotype was seen repeatedly, ten times or more. This CDR3 reads CSVELGLREQYF. In DNA, the CDR3 is TGCAGCGTTGAGTTAGGATTGCGCGAGCAGTACTTC. The V call is TRBV29-1, the J call TRBJ2-7; the D is unclear. The V end lost 3 bases, the J end lost 6 bases, and 12 bases lay between the germline ends. Germline loops: CDR1 SQVTM, CDR2 ANQGSEA. The CDR3 is 12 residues long.

This chain connects TRBV7-9 to TRBJ1-1, with D hard to call. The germline gives CDR1 SEHNR, CDR2 FQNEAQ (reference sequence). Trimming stripped 1 base from V and 6 bases from J, with 12 bases between. The CDR3 totals 14 residues. This CDR3 is CASSLGPLSAEAFF. CDR3 DNA sequence: TGTGCCAGCAGCTTAGGTCCCCTGTCCGCTGAAGCTTTCTTT.

This clonotype showed up many times. The chain recombines TRBV20-1 with TRBJ1-5, with D unresolved. Germline lookup yields CDR1 DFQATT and CDR2 SNEGSKA (reference sequence). This CDR3 is 15 amino acids long. Trimming left V 3 bases short and J 3 bases short, with 15 bases between. CDR3 region: CSARRGNFDNQPQHF. CDR3 nucleotides: TGCAGTGCTAGGCGGGGTAATTTTGACAATCAGCCCCAGCATTTT.

This clonotype was observed at least ten times. The CDR3 coding sequence is TGTGCCAGCAGGAGGTGGCCTGAAGCTTTCTTT. Residues: CASRRWPEAFF. The rearrangement links TRBV6-2 or TRBV6-3 to TRBJ1-1, with no clear D. The CDR3 length is 11 residues. Trimming pared 6 bases from V and 6 bases from J, leaving 8 bases between. Germline V gene lookup returns CDR1 MNHEY and CDR2 SVGEGT.

This clonotype has more than one count but fewer than ten. V and J are TRBV19 and TRBJ1-1; 7 positions agree with TRBD1. This CDR3 is built from 12 residues. The trim removed 5 bases at V and 11 bases at J, leaving 8 bases unmatched. Germline V gives CDR1 LNHDA, CDR2 SQIVND (reference sequence). DNA for the CDR3: TGTGCCAGTAGTCCTGGACAGGCGGAGGCTTTCTTT. This gives the protein CASSPGQAEAFF.

This clonotype was observed at least ten times. The rearrangement joins TRBV7-2 to TRBJ2-1; 13 nucleotides align to TRBD2. V lost 4 bases and J lost 8; bases outside the gene matches: 8. CDR3 size: 16 residues. Germline CDR1 is SGHTA and CDR2 is FQGNSA. CDR3 sequence: CASSSLLAGGPDEQFF. CDR3 nucleotide sequence: TGTGCCAGCAGCTCCTTACTAGCGGGAGGGCCCGATGAGCAGTTCTTC.

The rearrangement joins TRBV2 to TRBJ1-6, with D possibly TRBD1 on 5 matching bases. This CDR3 contains 15 residues. The germline V gene encodes CDR1 SNHLY and CDR2 FYNNEI. Trimming cost V 5 bases and J 0 bases, with 8 bases left between them. The CDR3 protein is CASSWQGSYNSPLHF. The CDR3 DNA sequence: TGTGCCAGCAGTTGGCAGGGCTCCTATAATTCACCCCTCCACTTT.

This clonotype was seen repeatedly, ten times or more. The rearrangement links TRBV27 to TRBJ2-7, with 9 bases identical to TRBD2. The CDR3 extends over 15 amino acids. Germline CDR1 MNHEY, CDR2 SMNVEV (reference sequence). Unmatched junction bases numbered 5, after V lost 2 bases and J lost 3 bases. The CDR3 region has the DNA TGTGCCAGCAGTTTAGTTGCGACTAGCGGCTACGAGCAGTACTTC. This sequence encodes CASSLVATSGYEQYF.

This clonotype was picked up many times. The rearrangement joins TRBV24-1 to TRBJ2-3; D is undetermined. V lost 6 bases and J lost 3, with 3 bases in between. Germline CDR1 and CDR2: KGHDR and SFDVKD. CDR3 length: 11 amino acids. CDR3 residues: CATSLTDTQYF. The CDR3 DNA reads TGTGCCACCAGTTTAACAGATACGCAGTATTTT.

The sample holds many counts of this clonotype. This rearrangement joins TRBV20-1 to TRBJ1-1; D gene unclear. Germline V gives CDR1 DFQATT, CDR2 SNEGSKA (reference sequence). CDR3 length equals 12 residues. V was pared by 5 bases and J by 0 bases, with 7 bases between. CDR3 residues: CSAAKMNTEAFF. In DNA, the CDR3 is TGCAGTGCTGCAAAAATGAACACTGAAGCTTTCTTT.

This clonotype has ten or more counts. The V and J genes are TRBV29-1 and TRBJ2-3; no clear D gene. This CDR3 has 14 amino acids. Trimming removed 2 bases from V and 5 bases from J, with 14 bases in between. Germline loops: CDR1 SQVTM, CDR2 ANQGSEA. The CDR3 loop is CSVERFPFGDTQYF. DNA for the CDR3: TGCAGCGTTGAACGATTCCCCTTCGGAGATACGCAGTATTTT.

In this sample, this clonotype turned up many times. The chain uses TRBV5-1 and TRBJ2-1; TRBD2 aligns across 11 bases. Germline V gene data show CDR1 as SGHRS and CDR2 as YFSETQ. V lost 0 bases to trimming and J lost 7 bases; unmatched junction nucleotides: 6. This CDR3 has 16 amino acids. CDR3 nucleotides: TGCGCCAGCAGCTTGGTGGGACTAGCGGAGAGGAATGAGCAGTTCTTC. Translated, it gives CASSLVGLAERNEQFF. Full variable domain (missing parts from reference TRBV5-1 and TRBJ2-1): KAGVTQTPRYLIKTRGQQVTLSCSPISGHRSVSWYQQTPGQGLQFLFEYFSETQRNKGNFPGRFSGRQFSNSRSEMNVSTLELGDSALYLCASSLVGLAERNEQFFGPGTRLTVL.